Listed below are T cell receptor beta chains from one sample, sequenced in a study of OX40 agonist ivuxolimab in advanced cancers. Measured with immunoSEQ multiplex PCR; TCRdb has only the in-frame clones, and not every one. The sample holds around 26,000 clones, 81% seen once. This specimen consisted of CD4+ or CD8+ T cells sorted from blood, obtained in a trial of the OX40 agonist ivuxolimab. These receptor sequences come from an adult with an advanced solid tumor such as melanoma, head and neck, liver or kidney cancer. CDR3s include the opening cysteine and the closing phenylalanine or tryptophan. D genes are given only for firm matches. Clone size is not always given. Where it is, it says once, few, many or a class for expanded clones.

v_call	clone_size	d_call	j_call	cdr3_nt	cdr3_aa
TRBV2	NA	TRBD2	TRBJ2-5	TGTGCCAGCACTGAGGGAGGGCCTTGGCAAGAGACCCAGTACTTC	CASTEGGPWQETQYF
TRBV27	NA	TRBD1	TRBJ2-7	TGTGCCAGTGGGCCGGGACAGGGGTACGAGCAGTACTTC	CASGPGQGYEQYF
TRBV27	NA	NA	TRBJ2-1	TGTGCCAGCAGCTATGGATACGTGGGAAGCTCCTACAATGAGCAGTTCTTC	CASSYGYVGSSYNEQFF
TRBV9	NA	TRBD1	TRBJ2-2	TGTGCCAGCAGCGTAGCTAGGAAGGGACAGATGAACACCGGGGAGCTGTTTTTT	CASSVARKGQMNTGELFF
TRBV11-2	NA	TRBD1	TRBJ1-5	TGTGCCAGCAGCTCGGAAAGACAGGGGGGTCAGCCCCAGCATTTT	CASSSERQGGQPQHF
TRBV5-1	NA	NA	TRBJ1-1	TGCGCCAGCAGCTTCCGTGGGAACACTGAAGCTTTCTTT	CASSFRGNTEAFF
TRBV2	NA	TRBD2	TRBJ2-3	TGTGCCAGCAGAGACGAACCGGGACTAACTAGCACAGATACGCAGTATTTT	CASRDEPGLTSTDTQYF
TRBV5-1	NA	TRBD1	TRBJ2-1	TGCGCCAGCAGCCCCTCGGGACAGCTTGATAATGAGCAGTTCTTC	CASSPSGQLDNEQFF
TRBV19	NA	NA	TRBJ1-5	TGTGCCAGTAGTATAGCGGCAGGCTATAGCAATCAGCCCCAGCATTTT	CASSIAAGYSNQPQHF
TRBV6-1	NA	NA	TRBJ1-1	TGTGCCAGCAGTGATTGGACAACTAACACTGAAGCTTTCTTT	CASSDWTTNTEAFF
TRBV6-4	few	NA	TRBJ2-3	TGTGCCAGCAGTGACGGGGAATATTCGGGGTCTAGCACAGATACGCAGTATTTT	CASSDGEYSGSSTDTQYF
TRBV19	NA	NA	TRBJ1-1	TGTGCCAGTAGTTTCCGGGGGGTGAACACTGAAGCTTTCTTT	CASSFRGVNTEAFF
TRBV10-3	NA	NA	TRBJ2-7	TGTGCCATCAGTGAGTGGCGGGACATCTCCTACGAGCAGTACTTC	CAISEWRDISYEQYF
TRBV29-1	NA	NA	TRBJ2-1	TGCAGCGTTGAATCCCCTCCGTCCACCTACAATGAGCAGTTCTTC	CSVESPPSTYNEQFF
TRBV7-9	NA	TRBD1	TRBJ2-7	TGTGCCAGCAGCGGCGCGACAGGGGTCCAGTACTTC	CASSGATGVQYF
TRBV9	once	TRBD1	TRBJ1-2	TGTGCCAGCAGCGTCCGGGACAGGGCTGGCTACACCTTC	CASSVRDRAGYTF
TRBV9	NA	NA	TRBJ1-1	TGTGCCAGCAGCGTAGCCTGGGGATCGGAAGCTTTCTTT	CASSVAWGSEAFF
TRBV25-1	NA	NA	TRBJ2-2	TGTGCCAGCAGCTTAACTACCCACACCGGGGAGCTGTTTTTT	CASSLTTHTGELFF
TRBV28	NA	NA	TRBJ2-7	TGTGCCAGCAGTCCAGACACAGCCTACGAGCAGTACTTC	CASSPDTAYEQYF
TRBV5-6	few	NA	TRBJ1-2	TGTGCCAGCAGCACGGACATTTATGGCTACACCTTC	CASSTDIYGYTF
TRBV28	NA	NA	TRBJ2-7	TGTGCCAGCAGCCCGCTCTACGAGCAGTACTTC	CASSPLYEQYF
TRBV6-6	NA	NA	TRBJ1-5	TGTGCCGGCACAACAGGTCCTTATCAGCCCCAGCATTTT	CAGTTGPYQPQHF
TRBV7-2	NA	NA	TRBJ1-3	TGTGCCAGCACCCGGGACGGTTCGGAGTATTCTGGAAACACCATATATTTT	CASTRDGSEYSGNTIYF
TRBV27	NA	NA	TRBJ2-5	TGTGCCAGCAGTTTAGACGGAGGGGTCGGAGAGACCCAGTACTTC	CASSLDGGVGETQYF
TRBV6-6	once	NA	TRBJ1-1	TGTGCCAGCAGTTATGGGGACGGATCGAACACTGAAGCTTTCTTT	CASSYGDGSNTEAFF
TRBV2	NA	TRBD1	TRBJ2-7	TGTGCCAGCAGTCTCCCCCTCCCCGGGACAGGGTGGAACGAGCAGTACTTC	CASSLPLPGTGWNEQYF
TRBV29-1	NA	TRBD1	TRBJ2-2	TGCAGCGTTGAAGGAGCGGACAGGGCGGCCGGGGAGCTGTTTTTT	CSVEGADRAAGELFF
TRBV2	NA	NA	TRBJ2-7	TGTGCCAGCGCTCGGGCCAGTGGTTACGAGCAGTACTTC	CASARASGYEQYF
TRBV14	NA	NA	TRBJ1-2	TGTGCCAGCAGTATGGGTTACAACTATGGCTACACCTTC	CASSMGYNYGYTF
TRBV19	NA	NA	TRBJ1-1	TGTGCCAGTAGTATAGTCGGCAGGGGATTATCGAACACTGAAGCTTTCTTT	CASSIVGRGLSNTEAFF
TRBV28	NA	NA	TRBJ2-1	TGTGCCAGCAGTTTTCTTTGGCACCTGAGGGGTACCTACAATGAGCAGTTCTTC	CASSFLWHLRGTYNEQFF
TRBV11-3	NA	NA	TRBJ2-3	TGTGCCAGCAGCTTAATAGGGGATACGCAGTATTTT	CASSLIGDTQYF
TRBV2	NA	NA	TRBJ2-2	TGTGCCAGCCGACAGGAGGGAGTTGGCACCGGGGAGCTGTTTTTT	CASRQEGVGTGELFF
TRBV4-1	NA	NA	TRBJ1-1	TGCGCCAGCAGCCAAGAGAGGCATTTGGGGACTGAAGCTTTCTTT	CASSQERHLGTEAFF
TRBV7-3	NA	TRBD1	TRBJ1-1	TGTGCCAGCAGCCCCAGGGGGGAAACTGAAGCTTTCTTT	CASSPRGETEAFF
TRBV19	NA	TRBD1	TRBJ2-4	TGTGCCAGTAGTATAGGTGGCAGGGGGCCGAAAAACATTCAGTACTTC	CASSIGGRGPKNIQYF
TRBV6-6	NA	NA	TRBJ1-3	TGTGCCAGCAGTTCCTCAGACTCTGGAAACACCATATATTTT	CASSSSDSGNTIYF
TRBV28	NA	NA	TRBJ2-7	TGTGCCAGCAGGATTACTGACGAGCAGTACTTC	CASRITDEQYF